These 13 T cell receptor beta chains came from one sample sequenced in a study of T-cell reconstitution after alpha-beta-depleted transplantation in children. TCRbeta library construction was performed incorporating unique molecular identifiers. Each CDR3 protein gets one entry after TCRdb re-called the PCR reads with MiXCR. Found here are approximately 430,000 distinct CDR3 sequences, roughly 15% of them singletons; the top ten hold less than 30%. The sequencing used PBMCs, mostly from graft donor cells, collected 360 days after TCRalphabeta/CD19-depleted stem cell transplant. The receptors were gathered from a boy younger than two who had a stem cell transplant for Wiskott-Aldrich syndrome, so the T cells may come from the graft donor.

This clonotype occurred a few times. This sequence joins TRBV5-1 and TRBJ2-1; 9 bases line up with TRBD1. Trimming took 4 bases from V and 5 from J; bases not matched to a gene: 7. The germline V gene encodes CDR1 SGHRS and CDR2 YFSETQ. The CDR3 consists of 15 residues. The CDR3 nucleotides read TGCGCCAGCAGCACGACAGGGGGAGGCAACAATGAGCAGTTCTTC. This encodes CASSTTGGGNNEQFF.

This clonotype has a handful of counts. The chain carries TRBV20-1 and TRBJ2-2; 10 bases map to TRBD2. CDR3 size: 13 residues. J gave up 7 bases and V 6 bases, and 5 bases lay outside the gene matches. The germline gives CDR1 DFQATT, CDR2 SNEGSKA (reference sequence). This chain's CDR3 is CSAHPSGGGELFF. The CDR3 nucleotides read TGCAGTGCCCATCCTAGCGGGGGCGGGGAGCTGTTTTTT.

V gene TRBV29-1 combines with J gene TRBJ2-5; 7 bases align to TRBD2. The CDR3 length is 12 residues. The germline gives CDR1 SQVTM, CDR2 ANQGSEA. The V gene end was trimmed by 4 bases and the J gene end by 5 bases; junction bases not matched to a gene: 4. The CDR3 bases are TGCAGCGTTGGGGCGGGGGTGGAGACCCAGTACTTC. This encodes CSVGAGVETQYF.

The CDR3 DNA sequence: TGCAGTGCCACTAGCGGGGTTCAAGAGACCCAGTACTTC. Its translation is CSATSGVQETQYF. V usage is TRBV20-1 and J usage is TRBJ2-5; 10 nucleotides agree with TRBD2. The V gene's germline CDR1 is DFQATT and CDR2 SNEGSKA (reference sequence). J was trimmed by 2 bases and V by 6 bases; bases with no gene match: 3. The CDR3 consists of 13 residues.

This clonotype was counted a few times. At one end the junction does not follow the germline gene, possibly because of a read error. This chain uses TRBV20-1 with TRBJ1-1; D is unclear. The CDR3 sequence is 11 residues long. From germline, CDR1 is DFQATT and CDR2 SNEGSKA (reference sequence). CDR3 region: CSARGSTEAFF. The CDR3 DNA is TGCAGTGCCAGAGGGTCTACTGAAGCTTTCTTT.

This clonotype was observed a few times. This rearrangement joins TRBV10-3 to TRBJ2-3, with D possibly TRBD1 on 5 matching bases. Per germline, CDR1 ENHRY and CDR2 SYGVKD. V shed 3 bases and J shed 3 bases, with 10 bases lying between them. The CDR3 covers 14 residues. As DNA, the CDR3 is TGTGCCATCAGTGATAATGGGGCGACAGATACGCAGTATTTT. Its translation is CAISDNGATDTQYF.

This clonotype was detected ten times or more. The chain has TRBV7-2 and TRBJ2-1; D not certain. The ends were cut back, 5 bases at V and 7 bases at J, with 9 bases in the middle. The CDR3 contains 12 residues. CDR1 is SGHTA, CDR2 FQGNSA, per germline. The chain's CDR3 is CASSPLGNEQFF. CDR3 coding DNA: TGTGCCAGCAGCCCTTTAGGAAATGAGCAGTTCTTC.

This clonotype was counted between two and nine times. The chain combines TRBV28 with TRBJ2-1; 8 bases map to TRBD2. V was clipped by 6 bases and J by 8 bases; unmatched bases: 18. The CDR3 loop spans 17 amino acids. Germline V lookup: CDR1 MDHEN, CDR2 SYDVKM. The CDR3 DNA follows: TGTGCCAGCAGAACTCTTGCGGGGGGTCCTACGGCATATGAGCAGTTCTTC. Encoded protein: CASRTLAGGPTAYEQFF. The variable domain in full, completed from reference TRBV28 and TRBJ2-1, reads DVKVTQSSRYLVKRTGEKVFLECVQDMDHENMFWYRQDPGLGLRLIYFSYDVKMKEKGDIPEGYSVSREKKERFSLILESASTNQTSMYLCASRTLAGGPTAYEQFFGPGTRLTVL.

V is TRBV20-1 and J is TRBJ1-2, with unresolved D. CDR3 length: 12 amino acids. The V and J ends lost 3 bases and 3 bases respectively, with 8 bases between them. CDR1 and CDR2 (germline): DFQATT, SNEGSKA (reference sequence). The CDR3 DNA sequence: TGCAGTGCTAGTGAGGTTGACTATGGCTACACCTTC. Translated: CSASEVDYGYTF.

This clonotype was detected a few times. The chain links TRBV5-6 to TRBJ2-5; D is tentatively TRBD1 or TRBD2 (5 bases each). Germline V gives CDR1 SGHDT, CDR2 YYEEEE. Trimming removed 4 bases from V and 9 bases from J, with 22 bases in between. The CDR3 has 15 amino acids. CDR3 loop: CASSPTRVFKGAQYF. The CDR3, as DNA: TGTGCCAGCAGCCCTACTAGAGTCTTCAAAGGGGCCCAGTACTTC. Full variable domain (missing parts from reference TRBV5-6 and TRBJ2-5): DAGVTQSPTHLIKTRGQQVTLRCSPKSGHDTVSWYQQALGQGPQFIFQYYEEEERQRGNFPDRFSGHQFPNYSSELNVNALLLGDSALYLCASSPTRVFKGAQYFGPGTRLLVL.

There are many counts of this clonotype. J is TRBJ2-5 and V is TRBV29-1, with 8 bases identical to TRBD1. V trimming: 4 bases; J trimming: 5 bases; junction bases outside the gene matches: 3. The germline gives CDR1 SQVTM, CDR2 ANQGSEA. The CDR3 length is 12 residues. Here the CDR3 reads CSVAGQGETQYF. In nucleotides, the CDR3 is TGCAGCGTTGCTGGACAGGGTGAGACCCAGTACTTC.

This clonotype has a handful of counts. The genes are TRBV6-1 and TRBJ2-7; 11 positions agree with TRBD2. CDR3 length: 14 residues. The junction had 8 bases not matched to a gene; V was cut back by 6 bases and J by 7 bases. The germline V gene encodes CDR1 MNHNS and CDR2 SASEGT. The CDR3 protein is CASRLLAGGKEQYF. The CDR3 nucleotides read TGTGCCAGCAGACTCCTAGCGGGGGGTAAAGAGCAGTACTTC.

This clonotype showed up just a few times. The chain couples TRBV5-1 to TRBJ2-7; unclear D gene. Trimming cost V 2 bases and J 0 bases, with 9 bases left between them. The germline CDR1 and CDR2 sequences are SGHRS and YFSETQ. The CDR3 sequence is 14 residues long. The CDR3 region is CASSFGVGSYEQYF. The CDR3 DNA reads TGCGCCAGCAGCTTTGGGGTTGGCTCCTACGAGCAGTACTTC.